This TCR beta chain was sequenced during a study of response to subunit inactivated influenza vaccine. The CDR3 contains 11 residues. V shed 0 bases, J shed 12 bases, and the junction held 2 bases outside the gene matches. Germline CDR1 and CDR2: SGHAT and FQNNGV. TCRdb itself ran the RT-PCR reads through MiXCR, one entry per CDR3 protein. The data contain about 540,000 distinct CDR3 sequences, roughly 25% of them singletons. The same sample was also studied in work on T cells expressing NK-cell markers. That investigation notes: cDNA encoding TCR beta was synthesized via 5'RACE template switching incorporating UMIs. Seven HCMV-seropositive donors and one seronegative donor made up the eight sequenced donors.

This TCR was recovered from a man in his fifties or sixties who received an inactivated influenza vaccine. The specimen was CD4+ T cells sorted from PBMCs, collected about 11 days after vaccination. This chain links TRBV11-2 with TRBJ2-7; TRBD1 aligns across 7 bases. The CDR3 nucleotides read TGTGCCAGCAGCTTAGACGGGACAGCGTACTTC. Translated: CASSLDGTAYF.